The following is a T cell receptor beta chain sequence with its context. Its antigen is still unknown. Qualities for individual bases were not recorded, and no much larger clone is one base off. Receptor amplification or capture employed RT-PCR. The reads were generated on an Illumina HiSeq 2500. TCRdb trimmed public reads at Q25 via fastp, called clones via MiXCR and kept in-frame beta chains. Each record represents a unique CDR3 protein, reported with the most common genes and DNA among its rows. This sample gives 300,000 to 350,000 distinct CDR3 sequences in total; just over 20% of them show up just once. The ten most abundant clones make up about 10% of the sample. CDR1 and CDR2 are drawn from the germline V gene (reference sequence): MNHEY, SMNVEV. Trimming at the junction amounts to 2 bases on V and 7 bases on J, and the germline ends lie 14 bases apart. The cysteine opens and the phenylalanine closes a CDR3 of 15 amino acids. The kept DNA is CDR3 alone, 45 bases in frame from the first base.

The data belong to a study of response to subunit inactivated influenza vaccine (dated by TCRdb to the late 2010s). Turning to the overall study: To follow how T cells responded to a trivalent subunit inactivated influenza vaccine, the researchers relied on deep quantitative profiling of the T cell receptor repertoire.

What the authors observed across the whole study: The authors suggested that each seasonal influenza vaccination may recruit only a limited number of new T cells.

Recombination connected TRBV27 to TRBJ2-2; the D gene remains uncertain. The sequencing here drew on PBMCs from blood, taken about 20 months after vaccination. The sequence came from a man aged 50 to 75 who received an inactivated influenza vaccine. Donor details come from another sample of the same person, matched by shared clones. The CDR3 sequence is CASSLKYRVGGELFF. The bases read TGTGCCAGCAGTTTAAAATATAGGGTCGGCGGGGAGCTGTTTTTT.